The subject of this entry is one TCR beta chain. No cognate antigen has been identified for it. Base qualities are not recorded, but no much larger clone differs from it by a single base. TCRbeta CDR3 regions were amplified from genomic DNA using the immunoSEQ Assay, a bias-controlled multiplex PCR. Per the original workflow: The number of nucleated cells in each sample was estimated from the amplification of reference gene primers within the assay. Sequence reads were collapsed and filtered to measure the absolute abundance of every unique TCRbeta CDR3 rearrangement. Productive Simpson clonality was computed per sample as the square root of Simpson's diversity index over productive rearrangements. TCRdb re-hosts the immuneACCESS table, in-frame sequences only. Its copies lack some clones; in the studies checked, an unresolved V gene accounts for under half of them, and the cause for the rest is not known. V, J and clone size derive from that table, while D and trimming were established from the DNA sequence. For this sample there are approximately 92,000 clones; roughly 75% appear just once. The ten largest clones represent about 8.7% of the sample.

This specimen belongs to a study of blood T cell repertoires in COVID-19 (dated by TCRdb to the early 2020s). For the study in its entirety: Samples from collaborators originated in the United States, Italy and Spain and spanned both the acute and convalescent phases of COVID-19. The prospective study material was composed of cDNA or gDNA derived from T cells, B-cell-depleted T cells, or PBMCs. The dataset comprised deeply sampled blood TCRbeta repertoires from subjects exposed to, actively infected with, or recovered from COVID-19. The repertoires were released in a freely available public database meant as a resource for research on the immune response to SARS-CoV-2. Samples came from the ongoing ImmuneRACE study (first 160 participants) plus 1,254 subjects from 6 global collaborators. Sample metadata almost always included a de-identified subject ID, COVID-19 status, age in years and sex. Where HLA class I and class II types were available, the types were taken from metadata supplied by the sample provider, not from assay-based typing. General study outcomes and caveats: The amount of clinical and demographic metadata varied by source and participant and was provided uncurated.

Another Seattle source contributed samples from volunteer blood donors who had recovered from COVID-19. Collaborating institutions collected whole blood in K2EDTA tubes following their own protocols. Collaborator samples were shipped for TCRbeta analysis as frozen whole blood, isolated PBMCs, or DNA extracted from either sample type. For CDR1 and CDR2, the germline V gene (reference sequence) lists LNHDA and SQIVND. The CDR3 has 13 amino acids, counting the end cysteine and phenylalanine. Only the CDR3 DNA is retained, 39 bases long and in frame from the first base. V is clipped by 5 bases and J by 4 bases, and the sequence between their germline boundaries is 12 bases long.

This TCR was sampled from a man aged 45-60 years who had recovered from COVID-19. The receptor chain draws on TRBV19 and TRBJ2-7, with a tentative D gene TRBD1 over 6 matching bases. Sequencing was done on a sample of peripheral blood. The encoded CDR3 is CASSRTALYEQYF. The sequence in DNA is TGTGCCAGTAGTCGGACAGCACTTTACGAGCAGTACTTC.